This entry describes one T cell receptor (beta chain). The source of the sample is a study of blood T cell repertoires in COVID-19. Germline V lookup: CDR1 WSHSY, CDR2 SAAADI. CDR3 length: 13 amino acids. Clones were read by immunoSEQ multiplex PCR, and TCRdb kept only the in-frame ones, dropping some. The sample includes approximately 480,000 clones, nearly 90% of them seen just once. Sequenced material: peripheral blood. This clonotype was sampled from a man aged 18 to 30 with COVID-19, enrolled during active disease. This sequence joins TRBV10-2 and TRBJ2-7, with 12 bases fitting TRBD2. DNA of the CDR3: TGCGCCAGCAGTGAGAGTAATATCGGACTAGCGGGAGTC. It yields the protein CASSESNIGLAGV.